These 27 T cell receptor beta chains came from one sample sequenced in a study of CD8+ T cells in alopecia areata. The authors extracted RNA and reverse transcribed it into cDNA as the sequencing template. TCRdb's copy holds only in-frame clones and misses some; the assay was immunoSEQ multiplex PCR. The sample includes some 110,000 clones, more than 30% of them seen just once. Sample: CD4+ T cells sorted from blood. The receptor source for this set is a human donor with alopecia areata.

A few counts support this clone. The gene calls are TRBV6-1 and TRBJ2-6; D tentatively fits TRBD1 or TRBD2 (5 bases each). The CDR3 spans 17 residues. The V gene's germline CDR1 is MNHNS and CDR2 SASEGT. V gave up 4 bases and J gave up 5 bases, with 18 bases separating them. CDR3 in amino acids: CASSGRDGRRRANVLTF. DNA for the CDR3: TGTGCCAGCAGTGGCCGGGACGGCCGTCGAAGGGCCAACGTCCTGACTTTC.

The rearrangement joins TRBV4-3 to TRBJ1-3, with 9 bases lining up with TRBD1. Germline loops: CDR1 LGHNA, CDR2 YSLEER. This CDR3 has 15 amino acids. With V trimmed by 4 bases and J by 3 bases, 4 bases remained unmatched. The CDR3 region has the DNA TGCGCCAGCAGCCGGACAGGGGAAAGTGGAAACACCATATATTTT. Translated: CASSRTGESGNTIYF.

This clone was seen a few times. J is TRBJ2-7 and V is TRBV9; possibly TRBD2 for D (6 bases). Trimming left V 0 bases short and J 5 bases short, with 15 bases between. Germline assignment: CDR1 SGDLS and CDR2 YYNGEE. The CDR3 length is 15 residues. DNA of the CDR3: TGTGCCAGCAGCGTAGGACTAGGGAAGGTGGACGAGCAGTACTTC. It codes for CASSVGLGKVDEQYF.

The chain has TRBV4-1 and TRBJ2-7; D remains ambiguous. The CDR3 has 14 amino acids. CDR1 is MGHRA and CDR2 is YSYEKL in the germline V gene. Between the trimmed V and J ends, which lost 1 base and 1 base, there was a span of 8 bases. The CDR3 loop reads CASSQVQASYEQYF. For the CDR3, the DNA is TGCGCCAGCAGCCAAGTCCAAGCGTCCTACGAGCAGTACTTC.

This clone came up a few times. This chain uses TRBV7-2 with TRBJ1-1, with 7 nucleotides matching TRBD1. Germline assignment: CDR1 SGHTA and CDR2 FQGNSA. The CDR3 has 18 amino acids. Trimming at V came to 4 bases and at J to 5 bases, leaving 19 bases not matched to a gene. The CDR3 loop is CASSYPWGPTGSGTEAFF. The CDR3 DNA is TGTGCCAGCAGCTACCCCTGGGGTCCGACAGGGAGTGGGACTGAAGCTTTCTTT.

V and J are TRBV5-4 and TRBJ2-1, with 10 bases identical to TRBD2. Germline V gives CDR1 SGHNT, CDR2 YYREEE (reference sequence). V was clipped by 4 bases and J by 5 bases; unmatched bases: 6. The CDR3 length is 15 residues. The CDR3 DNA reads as TGTGCCAGCAGCACGGGACTAGCGAAGCACAATGAGCAGTTCTTC. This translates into CASSTGLAKHNEQFF. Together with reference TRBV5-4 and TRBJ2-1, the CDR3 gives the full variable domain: ETGVTQSPTHLIKTRGQQVTLRCSSQSGHNTVSWYQQALGQGPQFIFQYYREEENGRGNFPPRFSGLQFPNYSSELNVNALELDDSALYLCASSTGLAKHNEQFFGPGTRLTVL.

Here the CDR3 reads CASSIRGDEQFF. The CDR3 DNA sequence: TGTGCCAGTAGTATAAGGGGCGATGAGCAGTTCTTC. The chain carries TRBV19 and TRBJ2-1, with D perhaps TRBD1 (5 bases). Germline V gene lookup returns CDR1 LNHDA and CDR2 SQIVND (reference sequence). The CDR3 is made up of 12 amino acids. The V and J ends lost 2 bases and 8 bases respectively, with 7 bases between them.

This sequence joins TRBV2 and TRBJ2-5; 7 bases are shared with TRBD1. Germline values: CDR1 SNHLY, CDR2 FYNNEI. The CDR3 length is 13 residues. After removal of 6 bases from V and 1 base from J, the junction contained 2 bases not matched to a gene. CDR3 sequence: CASSSGGQETQYF. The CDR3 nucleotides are TGTGCCAGCAGCTCAGGGGGCCAAGAGACCCAGTACTTC.

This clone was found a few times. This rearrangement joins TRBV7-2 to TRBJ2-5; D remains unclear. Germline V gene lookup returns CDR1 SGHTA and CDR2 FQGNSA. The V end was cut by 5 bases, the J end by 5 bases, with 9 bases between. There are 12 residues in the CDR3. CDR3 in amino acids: CASSTARETQYF. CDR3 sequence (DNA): TGTGCCAGCAGCACAGCGCGGGAGACCCAGTACTTC.

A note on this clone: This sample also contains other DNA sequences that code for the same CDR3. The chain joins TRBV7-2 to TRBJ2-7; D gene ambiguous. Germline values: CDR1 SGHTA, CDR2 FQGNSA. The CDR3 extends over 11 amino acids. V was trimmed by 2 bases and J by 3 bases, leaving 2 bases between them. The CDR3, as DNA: TGTGCCAGCAGCTTAAGCTACGAGCAGTACTTC. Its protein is CASSLSYEQYF.

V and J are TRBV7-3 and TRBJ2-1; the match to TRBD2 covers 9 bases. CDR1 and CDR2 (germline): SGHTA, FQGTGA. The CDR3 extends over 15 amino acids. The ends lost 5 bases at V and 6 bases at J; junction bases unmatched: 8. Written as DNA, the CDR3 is TGTGCCAGCAGCCCCCGAGCGGGGGGACGCAATGAGCAGTTCTTC. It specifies CASSPRAGGRNEQFF.

Written as DNA, the CDR3 is TGTGCCAGCAGCACACAGGGGAAGGGCACTGAAGCTTTCTTT. This sequence encodes CASSTQGKGTEAFF. V usage is TRBV7-3 and J usage is TRBJ1-1, with TRBD1 matching over 7 bases. The germline V gene has CDR1 SGHTA and CDR2 FQGTGA. The CDR3 length is 14 residues. V shed 5 bases, J shed 4 bases, and the junction held 7 bases outside the gene matches.

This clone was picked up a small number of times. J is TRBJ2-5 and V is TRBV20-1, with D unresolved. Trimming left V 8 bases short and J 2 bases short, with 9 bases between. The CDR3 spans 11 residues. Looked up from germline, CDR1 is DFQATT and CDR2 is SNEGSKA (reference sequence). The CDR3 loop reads CSSSLQETQYF. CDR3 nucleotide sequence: TGCAGTTCCAGCCTTCAAGAGACCCAGTACTTC.

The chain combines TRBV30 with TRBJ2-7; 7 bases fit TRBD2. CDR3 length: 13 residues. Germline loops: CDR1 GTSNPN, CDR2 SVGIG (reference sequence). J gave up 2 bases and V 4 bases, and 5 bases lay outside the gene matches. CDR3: CAWTSGATYEQYF. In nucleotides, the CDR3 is TGTGCCTGGACTAGCGGTGCTACCTACGAGCAGTACTTC.

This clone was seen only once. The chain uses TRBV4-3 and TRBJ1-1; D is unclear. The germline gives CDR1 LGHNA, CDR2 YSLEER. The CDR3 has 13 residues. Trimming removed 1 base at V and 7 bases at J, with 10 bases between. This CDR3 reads CASSQARVSEAFF. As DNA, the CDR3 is TGCGCCAGCAGCCAAGCTAGGGTTAGTGAAGCTTTCTTT.

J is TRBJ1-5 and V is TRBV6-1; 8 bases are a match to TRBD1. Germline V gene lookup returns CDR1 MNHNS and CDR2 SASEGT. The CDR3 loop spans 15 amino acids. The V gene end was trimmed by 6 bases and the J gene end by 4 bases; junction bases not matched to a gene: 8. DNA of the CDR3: TGTGCCAGCAGCGGAGACAGGGGTGGAAATCAGCCCCAGCATTTT. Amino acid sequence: CASSGDRGGNQPQHF.

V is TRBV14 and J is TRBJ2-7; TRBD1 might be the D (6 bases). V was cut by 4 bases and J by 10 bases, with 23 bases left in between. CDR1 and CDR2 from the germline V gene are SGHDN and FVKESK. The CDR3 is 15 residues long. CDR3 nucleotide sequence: TGTGCCAGCAGCCGAGGGAGCCAGGGCAGGGGATTCCAGTACTTC. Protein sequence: CASSRGSQGRGFQYF.

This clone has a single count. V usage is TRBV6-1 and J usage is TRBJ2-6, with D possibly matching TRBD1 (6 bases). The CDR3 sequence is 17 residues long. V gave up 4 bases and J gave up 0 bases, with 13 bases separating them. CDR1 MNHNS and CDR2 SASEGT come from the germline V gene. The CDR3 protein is CASSGQWTVSGANVLTF. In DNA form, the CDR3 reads TGTGCCAGCAGTGGCCAGTGGACAGTCTCTGGGGCCAACGTCCTGACTTTC.

In DNA, the CDR3 is TGTGCCAGCAGTCCTCGGGCCAACGTCCTGACTTTC. Encoded protein: CASSPRANVLTF. V and J are TRBV6-6 and TRBJ2-6; no firm D call. CDR1 is MNHNY and CDR2 is SVGAGI in the germline V gene (reference sequence). V gave up 5 bases and J gave up 5 bases, with 4 bases separating them. The CDR3 length is 12 residues.

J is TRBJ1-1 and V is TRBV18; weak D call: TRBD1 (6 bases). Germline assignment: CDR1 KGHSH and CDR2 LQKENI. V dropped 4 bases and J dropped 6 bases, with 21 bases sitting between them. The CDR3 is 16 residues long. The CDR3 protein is CASSLKIEQGTPEAFF. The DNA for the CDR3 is TGTGCCAGCTCACTCAAAATCGAACAGGGAACTCCTGAAGCTTTCTTT.

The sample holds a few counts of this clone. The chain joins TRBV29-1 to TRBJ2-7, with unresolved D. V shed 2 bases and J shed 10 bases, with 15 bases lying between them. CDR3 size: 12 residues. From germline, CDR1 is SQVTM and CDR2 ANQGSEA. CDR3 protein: CSVESKVREQYF. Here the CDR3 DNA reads TGCAGCGTTGAAAGCAAGGTTAGGGAACAGTACTTC.

The CDR3 coding sequence is TGTGCCAGCAGCTTAGAGCTCCAGGGGCATGAAGCTTTCTTT. This translates into CASSLELQGHEAFF. The chain combines TRBV7-9 with TRBJ1-1, with D tentatively TRBD1 (6 bases). There are 14 residues in the CDR3. Looked up from germline, CDR1 is SEHNR and CDR2 is FQNEAQ (reference sequence). V lost 1 base and J 7 bases, leaving 13 bases between the germline ends. Complete variable domain (other parts from reference TRBV7-9 and TRBJ1-1): DTGVSQNPRHKITKRGQNVTFRCDPISEHNRLYWYRQTLGQGPEFLTYFQNEAQLEKSRLLSDRFSAERPKGSFSTLEIQRTEQGDSAMYLCASSLELQGHEAFFGQGTRLTVV.

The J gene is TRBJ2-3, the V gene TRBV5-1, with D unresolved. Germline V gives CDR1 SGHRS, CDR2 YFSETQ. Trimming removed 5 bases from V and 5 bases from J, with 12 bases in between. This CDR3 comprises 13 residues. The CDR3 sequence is CASSSTSRDTQYF. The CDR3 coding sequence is TGCGCCAGCAGTTCAACCTCAAGAGATACGCAGTATTTT. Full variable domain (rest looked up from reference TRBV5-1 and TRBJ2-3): KAGVTQTPRYLIKTRGQQVTLSCSPISGHRSVSWYQQTPGQGLQFLFEYFSETQRNKGNFPGRFSGRQFSNSRSEMNVSTLELGDSALYLCASSSTSRDTQYFGPGTRLTVL.

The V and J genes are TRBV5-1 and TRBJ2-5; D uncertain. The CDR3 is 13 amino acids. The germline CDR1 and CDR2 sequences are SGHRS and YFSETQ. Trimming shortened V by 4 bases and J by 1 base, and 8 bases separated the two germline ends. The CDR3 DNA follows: TGCGCCAGCAGCCAGTGGGTCCAAGAGACCCAGTACTTC. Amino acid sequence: CASSQWVQETQYF.

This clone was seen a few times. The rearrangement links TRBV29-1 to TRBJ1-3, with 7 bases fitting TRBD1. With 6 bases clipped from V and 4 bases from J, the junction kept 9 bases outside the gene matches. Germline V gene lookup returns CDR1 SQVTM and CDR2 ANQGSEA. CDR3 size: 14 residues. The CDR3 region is CSVAPGGSGNTIYF. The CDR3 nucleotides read TGCAGCGTAGCCCCAGGGGGGTCCGGAAACACCATATATTTT. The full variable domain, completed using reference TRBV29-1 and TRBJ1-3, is SAVISQKPSRDICQRGTSLTIQCQVDSQVTMMFWYRQQPGQSLTLIATANQGSEATYESGFVIDKFPISRPNLTFSTLTVSNMSPEDSSIYLCSVAPGGSGNTIYFGEGSWLTVV.

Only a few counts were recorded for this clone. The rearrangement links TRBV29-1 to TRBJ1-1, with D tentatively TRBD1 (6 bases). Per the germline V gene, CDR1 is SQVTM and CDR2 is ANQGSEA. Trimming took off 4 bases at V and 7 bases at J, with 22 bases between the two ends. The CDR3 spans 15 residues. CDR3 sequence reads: CSVVPWDTGFYEAFF. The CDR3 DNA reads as TGCAGCGTTGTGCCCTGGGACACCGGCTTCTATGAAGCTTTCTTT. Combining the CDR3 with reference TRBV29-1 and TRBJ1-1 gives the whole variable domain SAVISQKPSRDICQRGTSLTIQCQVDSQVTMMFWYRQQPGQSLTLIATANQGSEATYESGFVIDKFPISRPNLTFSTLTVSNMSPEDSSIYLCSVVPWDTGFYEAFFGQGTRLTVV.

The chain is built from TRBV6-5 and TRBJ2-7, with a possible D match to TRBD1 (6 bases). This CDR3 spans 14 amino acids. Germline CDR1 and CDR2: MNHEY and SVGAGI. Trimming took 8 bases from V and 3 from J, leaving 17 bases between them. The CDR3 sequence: CASRASEQGYEQYF. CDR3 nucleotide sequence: TGTGCCAGCCGAGCCTCAGAACAGGGCTACGAGCAGTACTTC.